These 26 T cell receptor beta chains were all obtained from the same sample, sequenced in a study. TCRdb passed the RT-PCR reads through MiXCR, listing each CDR3 protein once. The sample has hundreds of thousands of distinct CDR3 sequences, approximately 15% seen once. The sequenced material came from memory CD4+ T cells from blood. The receptors were sampled from a female donor in good health, serving as a healthy control.

This clonotype came up a few times. This chain connects TRBV10-3 to TRBJ1-5; D is unresolved. The CDR3 has 13 amino acids. V lost 8 bases, J lost 1 base, and 9 bases lay in between. Germline V gene sequence: CDR1 ENHRY, CDR2 SYGVKD. The CDR3 sequence is CAILSASNQPQHF. CDR3 bases: TGTGCCATCTTATCAGCCAGCAATCAGCCCCAGCATTTT.

This clonotype was counted ten times or more. The genes are TRBV20-1 and TRBJ2-7; D is perhaps TRBD1 or TRBD2 (5 bases each). The V end was cut by 3 bases, the J end by 2 bases, with 8 bases between. CDR1 and CDR2 (germline): DFQATT, SNEGSKA (reference sequence). This CDR3 is built from 12 residues. The CDR3 DNA follows: TGCAGTGCTAGCGGGGACGCCTACGAGCAGTACTTC. This codes for CSASGDAYEQYF.

This clonotype was recorded many times. The CDR3: CSVGSNPQHF. The CDR3 DNA reads as TGCAGTGTTGGGAGCAATCCTCAGCATTTT. This chain connects TRBV20-1 to TRBJ1-5; D gene unclear. The CDR3 covers 10 residues. Germline-derived CDR1 and CDR2 are DFQATT and SNEGSKA (reference sequence). The V end was cut by 7 bases, the J end by 13 bases, with 14 bases between.

This rearrangement joins TRBV20-1 to TRBJ1-3, with D possibly TRBD1 on 5 matching bases. The V and J ends lost 2 bases and 3 bases respectively, with 11 bases between them. CDR3 length: 14 amino acids. Germline V gene data show CDR1 as DFQATT and CDR2 as SNEGSKA (reference sequence). The CDR3 DNA sequence: TGCAGTGCTAGACAGGGCAGTGTTGGAAACACCATATATTTT. Encoded protein: CSARQGSVGNTIYF.

V and J are TRBV5-1 and TRBJ2-3; TRBD2 matches at 7 bases. This CDR3 contains 15 residues. The germline V gene has CDR1 SGHRS and CDR2 YFSETQ. V was pared by 0 bases and J by 2 bases, with 3 bases of the junction left unmatched. Written as DNA, the CDR3 is TGCGCCAGCAGCTTGGAGCTAGCGGACACAGATACGCAGTATTTT. Translation: CASSLELADTDTQYF.

This clonotype was detected a few times. CDR3 DNA: TGTGCCAGCAGCTCCCTTGAGGGCAGAATAAGCAATGAGCAGTTCTTC. This gives the protein CASSSLEGRISNEQFF. The genes are TRBV6-2 or TRBV6-3 and TRBJ2-1; D is possibly TRBD2 (5 bases). Trimming pared 6 bases from V and 6 bases from J, leaving 21 bases between. This CDR3 has 16 amino acids. The germline V gene has CDR1 MNHEY and CDR2 SVGEGT.

Many counts were recorded for this clonotype. No DNA is shown, since the ends of the CDR3 on it are uncertain; the CDR3 is the one TCRdb lists. The rearrangement uses TRBV12-3 or TRBV12-4 and TRBJ1-2. The CDR3 length is 12 residues, termini included. The chain's CDR3 is CASSSSGNGYTF.

This clonotype appeared many times. V is TRBV20-1 and J is TRBJ2-5; TRBD2 agrees at 10 bases. After removal of 0 bases from V and 5 bases from J, the junction contained 12 bases not matched to a gene. This CDR3 spans 17 amino acids. Germline CDR1 and CDR2: DFQATT and SNEGSKA (reference sequence). CDR3 coding DNA: TGCAGTGCTAGAGATTCGATTCGGGCTAGCGGGAGTGAGACCCAGTACTTC. Residues: CSARDSIRASGSETQYF.

The rearrangement uses TRBV7-2 and TRBJ2-3; D gene unclear. CDR1 and CDR2 (germline): SGHTA, FQGNSA. The CDR3 length is 14 residues. Deletions cut 1 base from V and 4 bases from J, with 9 bases between. The CDR3 nucleotides are TGTGCCAGCAGCTTAGAGGCCGCCGCAGATACGCAGTATTTT. Its protein is CASSLEAAADTQYF.

This clonotype was seen only a few times. The V and J genes are TRBV30 and TRBJ2-1; either TRBD1 or TRBD2 may supply D (5 bases each). The V gene's germline CDR1 is GTSNPN and CDR2 SVGIG (reference sequence). With 3 bases removed from V and 12 bases from J, the gap between germline ends came to 12 bases. The CDR3 runs 11 residues. This CDR3 reads CAWRGGGRQFF. CDR3 DNA sequence: TGTGCCTGGAGGGGTGGGGGTAGGCAGTTCTTC.

This clonotype has a count of ten or more. The chain carries TRBV5-1 and TRBJ2-5; D gene ambiguous. Trimming removed 0 bases from V and 4 bases from J, with 10 bases in between. In germline, CDR1 is SGHRS, CDR2 YFSETQ. CDR3 length: 14 amino acids. The CDR3 DNA reads TGCGCCAGCAGCTTGGCTGCCCAAGGAGAGACCCAGTACTTC. Protein sequence: CASSLAAQGETQYF.

This clonotype was detected many times. The J gene is TRBJ2-5, the V gene TRBV5-1; 7 nucleotides agree with TRBD1. V shed 2 bases and J 1 base; nucleotides not matched to a gene: 5. The germline V gene encodes CDR1 SGHRS and CDR2 YFSETQ. CDR3 length: 15 residues. This CDR3 is CASSLSAGGQETQYF. The CDR3 nucleotides are TGCGCCAGCAGCTTATCTGCAGGGGGCCAAGAGACCCAGTACTTC.

This clonotype occurred many times. This rearrangement joins TRBV6-2 or TRBV6-3 to TRBJ1-5; D is unclear. The germline CDR1 and CDR2 sequences are MNHEY and SVGEGT. V gave up 4 bases and J gave up 2 bases, with 15 bases separating them. The CDR3 runs to 16 residues. The CDR3 spells CASSSIRPRGNQPQHF. CDR3 sequence (DNA): TGTGCCAGCAGTTCCATCCGGCCGAGGGGCAATCAGCCCCAGCATTTT.

This rearrangement joins TRBV30 to TRBJ1-2; TRBD1 might be the D (5 bases). This CDR3 region has 13 residues. From germline, CDR1 is GTSNPN and CDR2 SVGIG (reference sequence). V gave up 8 bases and J gave up 6 bases, with 19 bases separating them. Here the CDR3 DNA reads TGTGCCACGACGACGGGGGTGTTTGATGGCTACACCTTC. This translates into CATTTGVFDGYTF.

This chain connects TRBV7-2 to TRBJ1-1, with D perhaps matching TRBD1 (5 bases). This CDR3 is 14 amino acids long. V lost 3 bases and J lost 1, with 9 bases in between. CDR1 is SGHTA, CDR2 FQGNSA, per germline. Here the CDR3 reads CASSFIGQNTEAFF. The CDR3 DNA reads TGTGCCAGCAGCTTCATCGGACAGAACACTGAAGCTTTCTTT.

In its sample, this clonotype was seen a few times. CDR3 protein: CASGGREKGTDTQYF. The CDR3 coding sequence is TGTGCCAGCGGTGGGCGGGAGAAGGGCACAGATACGCAGTATTTT. The chain has TRBV28 and TRBJ2-3, with 7 bases fitting TRBD2. The CDR3 contains 15 residues. Losses at the gene ends were 8 bases for V and 1 base for J; bases not matched to a gene: 9. CDR1 and CDR2 from the germline V gene are MDHEN and SYDVKM.

The sample holds a few counts of this clonotype. The V call is TRBV15, the J call TRBJ2-1; maybe TRBD2 (6 bases). The V and J ends lost 0 bases and 3 bases respectively, with 15 bases between them. This CDR3 region has 17 residues. The germline V gene has CDR1 LNHNV and CDR2 YYDKDF (reference sequence). The CDR3 coding sequence is TGTGCCACCAGCAGAGATAAAACAAGCGGGTTCTACAATGAGCAGTTCTTC. As protein: CATSRDKTSGFYNEQFF. The full variable domain, in which reference TRBV15 and TRBJ2-1 provide the parts outside the CDR3, is DAMVIQNPRYQVTQFGKPVTLSCSQTLNHNVMYWYQQKSSQAPKLLFHYYDKDFNNEADTPDNFQSRRPNTSFCFLDIRSPGLGDTAMYLCATSRDKTSGFYNEQFFGPGTRLTVL.

Only a few counts were recorded for this clonotype. The chain joins TRBV7-2 to TRBJ1-4; weak D call: TRBD1 (5 bases). The CDR3 contains 15 residues. Germline CDR1 SGHTA, CDR2 FQGNSA. Trimming shortened V by 3 bases and J by 7 bases, and 15 bases separated the two germline ends. The CDR3 nucleotides read TGTGCCAGCAGCTTCGCGGGGGATGCGAGTGAAAAACTGTTTTTT. Translated: CASSFAGDASEKLFF. Complete variable domain (other parts from reference TRBV7-2 and TRBJ1-4): GAGVSQSPSNKVTEKGKDVELRCDPISGHTALYWYRQSLGQGLEFLIYFQGNSAPDKSGLPSDRFSAERTGGSVSTLTIQRTQQEDSAVYLCASSFAGDASEKLFFGSGTQLSVL.

This clonotype showed up many times. The V and J genes are TRBV7-2 and TRBJ1-5; D unclear. The length of the CDR3 is 14 residues. The germline gives CDR1 SGHTA, CDR2 FQGNSA. V was clipped by 5 bases and J by 4 bases, with 12 bases between them. The CDR3 DNA follows: TGTGCCAGCAGCCGGACTGGATTTAATCAGCCCCAGCATTTT. It is translated as CASSRTGFNQPQHF.

This clonotype has at least ten counts. The chain couples TRBV5-1 to TRBJ2-7, with 9 bases aligning to TRBD1. Germline V CDR1 and CDR2: SGHRS, YFSETQ. The V segment lost 0 bases and the J segment 6 bases; nucleotides outside the gene matches: 4. This CDR3 comprises 14 residues. CDR3 sequence (DNA): TGCGCCAGCAGCTTGGGGGGACAGGGAGGCGAGCAGTACTTC. Translation gives CASSLGGQGGEQYF.

This rearrangement joins TRBV4-1 to TRBJ1-5; 8 nucleotides match TRBD1. Looked up from germline, CDR1 is MGHRA and CDR2 is YSYEKL. The CDR3 covers 15 residues. V lost 5 bases and J lost 0; bases outside the gene matches: 3. The CDR3 sequence: CASSGQGGSNQPQHF. In nucleotides, the CDR3 is TGCGCCAGCAGCGGACAGGGAGGTAGCAATCAGCCCCAGCATTTT.

The chain links TRBV7-3 to TRBJ2-1; 11 bases match TRBD2. The CDR3 has 17 residues. The junction had 12 bases not matched to a gene; V was cut back by 4 bases and J by 7 bases. The germline V gene has CDR1 SGHTA and CDR2 FQGTGA. CDR3 nucleotide sequence: TGTGCCAGCAGCTCTTCCCCCGGGGCTAGCGGGAGGAATGAGCAGTTCTTC. Its protein product is CASSSSPGASGRNEQFF.

The chain has TRBV15 and TRBJ1-1; D not resolved. The V and J ends lost 5 bases and 1 base respectively, with 8 bases between them. The CDR3 runs to 13 residues. The V gene's germline CDR1 is LNHNV and CDR2 YYDKDF (reference sequence). CDR3 residues: CATSRRSNTEAFF. The CDR3 DNA is TGTGCCACCAGCCGCCGATCGAACACTGAAGCTTTCTTT. The complete variable domain, with remaining parts taken from reference TRBV15 and TRBJ1-1, reads DAMVIQNPRYQVTQFGKPVTLSCSQTLNHNVMYWYQQKSSQAPKLLFHYYDKDFNNEADTPDNFQSRRPNTSFCFLDIRSPGLGDTAMYLCATSRRSNTEAFFGQGTRLTVV.

The chain is built from TRBV6-4 and TRBJ1-1; D is ambiguous. Germline lookup yields CDR1 MRHNA and CDR2 SNTAGT. The CDR3 extends over 13 amino acids. Trimming took off 4 bases at V and 5 bases at J, with 11 bases between the two ends. CDR3 amino acids: CASSVLSGTEAFF. The DNA of the CDR3 is TGTGCCAGCAGTGTCTTGTCAGGTACTGAAGCTTTCTTT.

V is TRBV20-1 and J is TRBJ2-3; perhaps TRBD2 as D (5 bases). The germline gives CDR1 DFQATT, CDR2 SNEGSKA (reference sequence). The CDR3 is 12 amino acids. CDR3 protein: CSPRGGTDTQYF. The CDR3 DNA reads TGCAGCCCTCGGGGTGGCACAGATACGCAGTATTTT.

This clonotype showed up just once. V and J are TRBV18 and TRBJ2-6; D might be TRBD1 or TRBD2, each matching 5 bases. V was trimmed by 0 bases and J by 2 bases, leaving 14 bases between them. In germline, CDR1 is KGHSH, CDR2 LQKENI. The CDR3 runs to 18 residues. The chain's CDR3 is CASSPPGTVTTGANVLTF. In DNA form, the CDR3 reads TGTGCCAGCTCACCACCCGGGACGGTGACTACTGGGGCCAACGTCCTGACTTTC.